Shown below are 24 T cell receptor beta chains from a single sample sequenced in a study of cytomegalovirus exposure and HLA in healthy donors. Both 60 Vbeta primers and 13 Jbeta primers went into the PCR. Only in-frame clones appear in the TCRdb table, and some are missing; sequencing was by immunoSEQ multiplex PCR. The repertoire holds about 200,000 clones, with 79% as singletons. What was sequenced was PBMCs. These receptors were taken from a male donor in good health and CMV-seropositive.

This clone was seen only once. CDR3 DNA: TGTGCCAGCAGCGGAGGCCGGGGGACCCGAAACACCGGGGAGCTGTTTTTT. Translating it yields CASSGGRGTRNTGELFF. This chain links TRBV9 with TRBJ2-2; weak D call: TRBD2 (6 bases). Germline CDR1 and CDR2: SGDLS and YYNGEE. The CDR3 runs to 17 residues. V was trimmed by 3 bases and J by 2 bases, leaving 17 bases between them. Full variable domain (missing parts from reference TRBV9 and TRBJ2-2): DSGVTQTPKHLITATGQRVTLRCSPRSGDLSVYWYQQSLDQGLQFLIQYYNGEERAKGNILERFSAQQFPDLHSELNLSSLELGDSALYFCASSGGRGTRNTGELFFGEGSRLTVL.

The chain combines TRBV11-2 with TRBJ2-7, with TRBD1 identical over 7 bases. Germline values: CDR1 SGHAT, CDR2 FQNNGV. The CDR3 consists of 15 residues. V dropped 1 base and J dropped 6; count of bases not matched to a gene: 9. In DNA form, the CDR3 reads TGTGCCAGCAGCTTAGGGGCAGGGGGATACAGCGAGCAGTACTTC. Its translation is CASSLGAGGYSEQYF.

This chain connects TRBV7-5 to TRBJ2-3; the listed D gene, TRBD2, was not tested against the DNA. TRBV7-5 corresponds to a pseudogene. There are 16 residues in the CDR3. The CDR3 is CARSLALAGCRDTQYF. The CDR3, as DNA: TGTGCCAGAAGCTTAGCTCTAGCGGGGTGCCGCGATACGCAGTATTTT.

This clone was recorded once. This chain uses TRBV5-1 with TRBJ1-1; D is possibly TRBD1 (6 bases). CDR1 is SGHRS and CDR2 is YFSETQ in the germline V gene. CDR3 length: 16 residues. V gave up 0 bases and J gave up 1 base, with 13 bases separating them. The DNA of the CDR3 is TGCGCCAGCAGCTTGGCCGGGGAAGGGGGGAACACTGAAGCTTTCTTT. Translating gives CASSLAGEGGNTEAFF.

CDR3 protein: CASSLDPGGGTGELFF. The CDR3 DNA reads TGCGCCAGCAGCTTGGATCCCGGGGGAGGTACCGGGGAGCTGTTTTTT. The J gene is TRBJ2-2, the V gene TRBV5-1, with D possibly matching TRBD2 (6 bases). This CDR3 contains 16 residues. Per the germline V gene, CDR1 is SGHRS and CDR2 is YFSETQ. Trimming pared 0 bases from V and 5 bases from J, leaving 14 bases between.

The chain has TRBV5-4 and TRBJ1-4, with a weak D call TRBD1 (6 bases). The CDR3 is 14 residues long. Trimming took 4 bases from V and 6 from J, leaving 13 bases between them. Germline assignment: CDR1 SGHNT and CDR2 YYREEE (reference sequence). The DNA of the CDR3 is TGTGCCAGCAGCCCACAGGGAAGGGATGAAAAACTGTTTTTT. This translates into CASSPQGRDEKLFF. Supplemented by reference TRBV5-4 and TRBJ1-4, the full variable domain reads ETGVTQSPTHLIKTRGQQVTLRCSSQSGHNTVSWYQQALGQGPQFIFQYYREEENGRGNFPPRFSGLQFPNYSSELNVNALELDDSALYLCASSPQGRDEKLFFGSGTQLSVL.

This clone appeared a few times. V gene TRBV4-2 combines with J gene TRBJ2-7; a possible D gene is TRBD2 (5 bases). V was pared by 0 bases and J by 3 bases, with 12 bases between. Germline lookup yields CDR1 LGHNA and CDR2 YNFKEQ. The CDR3 totals 15 residues. This CDR3 reads CASSQDDGLYYEQYF. The CDR3 nucleotides are TGTGCCAGCAGCCAAGACGACGGACTTTACTACGAGCAGTACTTC.

The DNA of the CDR3 is TGTGCCAGCAGCTTGGGGCCGGGAGCCCATGAAAAACTGTTTTTT. It specifies CASSLGPGAHEKLFF. The chain combines TRBV7-3 with TRBJ1-4; the D gene is possibly TRBD1 (5 bases). Trimming removed 3 bases from V and 6 bases from J, with 14 bases in between. Germline CDR1 and CDR2: SGHTA and FQGTGA. The CDR3 is 15 residues long.

The CDR3 spells CASSFKVSGSGNTIYF. CDR3 coding DNA: TGTGCCAGCAGTTTTAAGGTCTCGGGCTCTGGAAACACCATATATTTT. The rearrangement uses TRBV28 and TRBJ1-3; D is undetermined. CDR1 is MDHEN, CDR2 SYDVKM, per germline. The V and J ends lost 3 bases and 0 bases respectively, with 12 bases between them. The CDR3 covers 16 residues.

V is TRBV9 and J is TRBJ2-5; 8 nucleotides align to TRBD1. V gave up 4 bases and J gave up 2 bases; unmatched junction bases: 7. The V gene's germline CDR1 is SGDLS and CDR2 YYNGEE. The CDR3 has 15 residues. The CDR3 coding sequence is TGTGCCAGCAGCACCCGGGACAGGCGTCAAGAGACCCAGTACTTC. It codes for CASSTRDRRQETQYF.

This chain connects TRBV2 to TRBJ1-4; 8 bases agree with TRBD1. CDR1 is SNHLY, CDR2 FYNNEI, per germline. The J segment lost 10 bases and the V segment lost 5 bases, leaving 24 bases of the junction unmatched. The CDR3 covers 19 residues. The CDR3 is CASSRSLDREESWDGKLFF. Written as DNA, the CDR3 is TGTGCCAGCAGTCGTAGTTTGGACAGGGAAGAAAGTTGGGACGGAAAACTGTTTTTT. The full variable domain, its missing parts supplied by reference TRBV2 and TRBJ1-4, is EPEVTQTPSHQVTQMGQEVILRCVPISNHLYFYWYRQILGQKVEFLVSFYNNEISEKSEIFDDQFSVERPDGSNFTLKIRSTKLEDSAMYFCASSRSLDREESWDGKLFFGSGTQLSVL.

The V call is TRBV28, the J call TRBJ2-3; tentative D call: TRBD2 (5 bases). Germline values: CDR1 MDHEN, CDR2 SYDVKM. The CDR3 extends over 16 amino acids. V lost 6 bases and J lost 4, with 20 bases in between. The CDR3 DNA reads as TGTGCCAGCAGACAACCCGGGGTCTCCTTCGCAGATACGCAGTATTTT. Its translation: CASRQPGVSFADTQYF.

The CDR3 is CASSLDGALTDTQYF. The CDR3 bases are TGTGCCAGCAGCTTAGATGGGGCCCTCACAGATACGCAGTATTTT. This chain links TRBV7-3 with TRBJ2-3; TRBD1 might be the D (5 bases). The CDR3 spans 15 residues. Germline CDR1 and CDR2: SGHTA and FQGTGA. V was shortened by 2 bases and J by 2 bases, with 11 bases between the two germline ends.

The chain is built from TRBV10-3 and TRBJ2-5; the D gene is possibly TRBD2 (7 bases). CDR1 and CDR2 from the germline V gene are ENHRY and SYGVKD. V lost 2 bases and J lost 4, with 20 bases in between. This CDR3 spans 17 amino acids. CDR3 sequence reads: CAISEGPGRGGGETQYF. CDR3 bases: TGTGCCATCAGTGAGGGGCCGGGTAGGGGGGGAGGAGAGACCCAGTACTTC.

This chain connects TRBV7-3 to TRBJ2-2, with 8 bases aligning to TRBD2. This CDR3 spans 16 amino acids. CDR1 is SGHTA and CDR2 is FQGTGA in the germline V gene. V lost 2 bases to trimming and J lost 6 bases; unmatched junction nucleotides: 8. CDR3 in DNA: TGTGCCAGCAGCTTAGATACGGGAGGGCCCCCCGGGGAGCTGTTTTTT. This encodes CASSLDTGGPPGELFF.

The gene calls are TRBV27 and TRBJ2-2, with 13 bases lining up with TRBD2. The germline gives CDR1 MNHEY, CDR2 SMNVEV (reference sequence). Losses at the gene ends were 6 bases for V and 5 bases for J; bases not matched to a gene: 6. This CDR3 has 16 residues. The CDR3 here is CASSPGLAGVTGELFF. The CDR3 nucleotides read TGTGCCAGCAGCCCCGGACTAGCGGGAGTTACCGGGGAGCTGTTTTTT.

The rearrangement joins TRBV10-3 to TRBJ2-2; D is perhaps TRBD2 (5 bases). V shed 8 bases and J shed 7 bases, with 11 bases lying between them. The CDR3 runs 12 residues. The germline V gene has CDR1 ENHRY and CDR2 SYGVKD. The CDR3 DNA is TGTGCCATCCTAGTGGGAGACGGGGAGCTGTTTTTT. Translation gives CAILVGDGELFF.

The J gene is TRBJ1-4, the V gene TRBV7-8; D perhaps matches TRBD1 (5 bases). There are 14 residues in the CDR3. Trimming shortened V by 4 bases and J by 7 bases, and 13 bases separated the two germline ends. The V gene's germline CDR1 is SGHVS and CDR2 FQNEAQ. The CDR3 DNA reads TGTGCCAGCAGCTACTCCGGGGGTCGTGAAAAACTGTTTTTT. This sequence encodes CASSYSGGREKLFF.

The chain carries TRBV18 and TRBJ2-3, with D unclear. With 0 bases removed from V and 3 bases from J, the gap between germline ends came to 7 bases. Germline V gene sequence: CDR1 KGHSH, CDR2 LQKENI. The CDR3 length is 14 residues. The CDR3 is CASSPPSQTDTQYF. The CDR3 bases are TGTGCCAGCTCACCACCATCCCAGACAGATACGCAGTATTTT.

In its sample, this clone was seen once. The chain links TRBV29-1 to TRBJ2-2, with 7 bases fitting TRBD1. Trimming took 5 bases from V and 1 from J; bases not matched to a gene: 7. The CDR3 spans 15 residues. From germline, CDR1 is SQVTM and CDR2 ANQGSEA. The CDR3 here is CSVRTGTENTGELFF. CDR3 bases: TGCAGCGTTCGCACCGGGACAGAGAACACCGGGGAGCTGTTTTTT.

This clone was seen a single time. The CDR3 DNA reads TGCGCCAGCAGCCAAGTCCACCCCATCGGGACCGGGGAGCTGTTTTTT. Its protein product is CASSQVHPIGTGELFF. The chain links TRBV4-3 to TRBJ2-2; D is ambiguous. Germline V lookup: CDR1 LGHNA, CDR2 YSLEER. Trimming cost V 1 base and J 5 bases, with 14 bases left between them. The CDR3 contains 16 residues.

The rearrangement links TRBV5-1 to TRBJ2-1; 9 nucleotides line up with TRBD2. V trimming: 0 bases; J trimming: 7 bases; junction bases outside the gene matches: 17. This CDR3 is 19 amino acids long. Germline CDR1 is SGHRS and CDR2 is YFSETQ. The CDR3: CASSLAGSSGGAFSNEQFF. In DNA form, the CDR3 reads TGCGCCAGCAGCTTGGCAGGAAGTAGCGGGGGAGCCTTTTCGAATGAGCAGTTCTTC.

J is TRBJ2-3 and V is TRBV6-5; 12 positions agree with TRBD2. There are 15 residues in the CDR3. Looked up from germline, CDR1 is MNHEY and CDR2 is SVGAGI. The V segment lost 5 bases and the J segment 1 base; nucleotides outside the gene matches: 1. The CDR3 nucleotides are TGTGCCAGCAGTCGACTAGCGGGGGGCACAGATACGCAGTATTTT. Protein: CASSRLAGGTDTQYF.

This clone was observed once. This chain connects TRBV10-3 to TRBJ1-2; 11 bases are a match to TRBD1. Germline loops: CDR1 ENHRY, CDR2 SYGVKD. V was pared by 2 bases and J by 7 bases, with 6 bases of the junction left unmatched. This CDR3 contains 15 residues. As DNA, the CDR3 is TGTGCCATCAGTGAGGATAGGACAGGGGGCTCTGGCTACACCTTC. Protein product: CAISEDRTGGSGYTF.